This TCR beta chain was documented in a study of CD8 T cells in ankylosing spondylitis listed by TCRdb under 2017. For the wider study: The study profiled T cell receptor beta repertoires in healthy donors and ankylosing spondylitis patients to find disease-linked TCR variants. The full study cohort was made up of about two dozen ankylosing spondylitis patients and over 90 healthy donors. Samples of peripheral blood were taken, and for ankylosing spondylitis patients, synovial fluid was collected as well.

From the germline V gene (reference sequence), CDR1 is SEHNR and CDR2 is FQNEAQ. Trimming removed 6 bases from V and 6 bases from J, leaving 12 bases between the germline ends. The CDR3 measures 13 amino acids from cysteine to phenylalanine. Of all the DNA, just the CDR3 is kept, 39 bases in frame from base 1. Instrument on record: Illumina HiSeq 2500. TCR beta libraries were prepared by quantitative 5'-RACE with molecular barcodes. The original methods were these. A new computational method based on a probabilistic model of VDJ rearrangement was used to identify disease-linked TCR variants. The public reads were quality trimmed at Q25 with fastp and then assembled into clones with MiXCR by TCRdb, keeping productive beta chains. A single entry per CDR3 protein holds the most common genes and DNA from its merged rows. TCRdb's processing, not the study's, gives the V and J calls here. Present in this sample are about 480,000 distinct CDR3 sequences, about 15% of which were seen just once. The leading ten clones occupy 0.95% to 1.1% of the sample.

This clonotype was detected many times. The antigen it recognizes is unknown. Nothing much larger sits one base from this clone, and base qualities are not available. Here is what the overall study found, with its caveats: Some of the motif variants had been reported before in the synovial fluid and blood of reactive arthritis patients, a finding that suggests common disease-initiation mechanisms. Blood from ankylosing spondylitis patients appeared to be characterized by a TCR beta motif composed of roughly eight highly homologous amino acid variants. The disease-linked clones were reported to be significantly enriched in matched synovial fluid samples from ankylosing spondylitis patients. In peripheral blood, the disease-linked clones were found at relatively low frequencies and had a CD8+ phenotype.

The TCR comes from a male donor with ankylosing spondylitis. The sample consisted of blood, either unsorted or a sorted T cell fraction (not recorded which). The rearrangement joined TRBV7-9 to TRBJ2-1; the D region possibly corresponds to TRBD1 (5 bases align). Here the CDR3 is given as CASRAGQINEQFF. In nucleotide form, the sequence is TGTGCCAGCAGGGCAGGGCAAATCAATGAGCAGTTCTTC. Joined to the reference TRBV7-9 and TRBJ2-1 proteins, this CDR3 gives the full variable domain: DTGVSQNPRHKITKRGQNVTFRCDPISEHNRLYWYRQTLGQGPEFLTYFQNEAQLEKSRLLSDRFSAERPKGSFSTLEIQRTEQGDSAMYLCASRAGQINEQFFGPGTRLTVL.